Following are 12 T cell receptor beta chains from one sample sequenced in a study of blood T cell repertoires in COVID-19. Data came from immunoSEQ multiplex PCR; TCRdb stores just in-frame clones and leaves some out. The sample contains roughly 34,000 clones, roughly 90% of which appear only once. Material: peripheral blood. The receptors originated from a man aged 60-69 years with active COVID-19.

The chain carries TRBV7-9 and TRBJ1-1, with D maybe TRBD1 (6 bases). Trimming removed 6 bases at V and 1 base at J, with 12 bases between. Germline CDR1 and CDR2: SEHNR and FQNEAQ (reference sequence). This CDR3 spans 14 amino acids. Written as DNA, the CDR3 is TGTGCCAGCAGTTACGACAGGCCGAACACTGAAGCTTTCTTT. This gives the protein CASSYDRPNTEAFF.

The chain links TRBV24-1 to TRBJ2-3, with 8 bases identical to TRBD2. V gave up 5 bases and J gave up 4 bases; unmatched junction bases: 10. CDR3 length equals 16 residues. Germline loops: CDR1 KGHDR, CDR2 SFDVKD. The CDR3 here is CATSGLGGGRADTQYF. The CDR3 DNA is TGTGCCACCAGTGGGCTTGGCGGGGGGCGGGCAGATACGCAGTATTTT.

The CDR3 protein is CATSRDRLAHSTDTQYF. As DNA, the CDR3 is TGTGCCACCAGCAGAGATAGGCTAGCACATAGCACAGATACGCAGTATTTT. The chain combines TRBV15 with TRBJ2-3, with TRBD2 as a possible D gene (5 bases). Germline V gene data show CDR1 as LNHNV and CDR2 as YYDKDF (reference sequence). V was trimmed by 0 bases and J by 0 bases, leaving 13 bases between them. This CDR3 has 17 amino acids.

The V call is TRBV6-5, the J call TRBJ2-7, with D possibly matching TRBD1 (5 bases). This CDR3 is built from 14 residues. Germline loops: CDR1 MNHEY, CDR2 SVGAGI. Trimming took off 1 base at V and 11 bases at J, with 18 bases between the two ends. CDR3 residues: CASSYFKGGDREYF. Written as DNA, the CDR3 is TGTGCCAGCAGTTACTTCAAGGGTGGCGACAGAGAGTACTTC.

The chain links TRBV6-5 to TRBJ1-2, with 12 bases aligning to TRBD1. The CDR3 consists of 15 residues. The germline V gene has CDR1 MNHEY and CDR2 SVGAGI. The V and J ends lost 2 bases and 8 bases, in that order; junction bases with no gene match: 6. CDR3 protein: CASSYGGTGGWGYTF. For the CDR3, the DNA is TGTGCCAGCAGTTACGGTGGGACAGGGGGCTGGGGCTACACCTTC.

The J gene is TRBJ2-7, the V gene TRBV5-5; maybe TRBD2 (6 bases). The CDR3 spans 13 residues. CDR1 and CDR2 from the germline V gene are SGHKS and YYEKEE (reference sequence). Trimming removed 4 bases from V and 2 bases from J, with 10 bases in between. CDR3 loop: CASSQTGAYEQYF. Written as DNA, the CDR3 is TGTGCCAGCAGCCAGACGGGGGCCTACGAGCAGTACTTC. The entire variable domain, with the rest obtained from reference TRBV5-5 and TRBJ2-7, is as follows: DAGVTQSPTHLIKTRGQQVTLRCSPISGHKSVSWYQQVLGQGPQFIFQYYEKEERGRGNFPDRFSARQFPNYSSELNVNALLLGDSALYLCASSQTGAYEQYFGPGTRLTVT.

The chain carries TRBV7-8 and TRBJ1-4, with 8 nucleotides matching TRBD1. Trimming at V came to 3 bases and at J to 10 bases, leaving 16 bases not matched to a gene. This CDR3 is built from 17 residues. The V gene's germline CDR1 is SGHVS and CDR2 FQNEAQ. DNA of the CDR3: TGTGCCAGCAGCTTCCCCAAAGCAGGGGGCAGGTCGGCAAAACTGTTTTTT. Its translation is CASSFPKAGGRSAKLFF.

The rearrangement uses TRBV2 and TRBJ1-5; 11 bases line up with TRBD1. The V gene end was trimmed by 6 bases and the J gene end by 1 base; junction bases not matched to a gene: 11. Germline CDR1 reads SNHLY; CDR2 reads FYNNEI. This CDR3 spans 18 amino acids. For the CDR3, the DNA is TGTGCCAGCAGGGGCGAGGGACAGGGGGTCCGGAGCAATCAGCCCCAGCATTTT. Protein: CASRGEGQGVRSNQPQHF.

CDR3 in DNA: TGTGCCAGCAGCTTAGTTATGAGAAATGCGGGTGAAAAACTGTTTTTT. It yields the protein CASSLVMRNAGEKLFF. V is TRBV11-2 and J is TRBJ1-4; D gene ambiguous. The germline V gene encodes CDR1 SGHAT and CDR2 FQNNGV. The V end was cut by 1 base, the J end by 7 bases, with 16 bases between. This CDR3 contains 16 residues. Based on the CDR3 plus reference TRBV11-2 and TRBJ1-4, the full variable domain is EAGVAQSPRYKIIEKRQSVAFWCNPISGHATLYWYQQILGQGPKLLIQFQNNGVVDDSQLPKDRFSAERLKGVDSTLKIQPAKLEDSAVYLCASSLVMRNAGEKLFFGSGTQLSVL.

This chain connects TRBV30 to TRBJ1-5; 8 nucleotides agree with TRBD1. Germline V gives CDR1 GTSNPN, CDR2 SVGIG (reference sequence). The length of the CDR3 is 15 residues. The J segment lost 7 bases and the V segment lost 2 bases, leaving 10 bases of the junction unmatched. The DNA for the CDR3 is TGTGCCTGGAGTCCCAAAGCAGGGGGCGAACAGCCCCAGCATTTT. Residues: CAWSPKAGGEQPQHF.

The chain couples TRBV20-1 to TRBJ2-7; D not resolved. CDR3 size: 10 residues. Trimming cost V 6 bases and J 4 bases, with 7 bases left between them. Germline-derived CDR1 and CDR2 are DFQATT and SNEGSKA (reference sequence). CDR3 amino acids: CSAEEYEQYF. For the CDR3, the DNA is TGCAGTGCCGAAGAGTACGAGCAGTACTTC.

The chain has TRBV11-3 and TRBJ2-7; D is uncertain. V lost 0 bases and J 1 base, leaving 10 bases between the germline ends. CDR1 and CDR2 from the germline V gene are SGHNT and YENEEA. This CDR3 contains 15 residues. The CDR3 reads CASSLDPEPSYEQYF. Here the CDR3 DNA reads TGTGCCAGCAGCTTAGACCCCGAGCCGTCCTACGAGCAGTACTTC.